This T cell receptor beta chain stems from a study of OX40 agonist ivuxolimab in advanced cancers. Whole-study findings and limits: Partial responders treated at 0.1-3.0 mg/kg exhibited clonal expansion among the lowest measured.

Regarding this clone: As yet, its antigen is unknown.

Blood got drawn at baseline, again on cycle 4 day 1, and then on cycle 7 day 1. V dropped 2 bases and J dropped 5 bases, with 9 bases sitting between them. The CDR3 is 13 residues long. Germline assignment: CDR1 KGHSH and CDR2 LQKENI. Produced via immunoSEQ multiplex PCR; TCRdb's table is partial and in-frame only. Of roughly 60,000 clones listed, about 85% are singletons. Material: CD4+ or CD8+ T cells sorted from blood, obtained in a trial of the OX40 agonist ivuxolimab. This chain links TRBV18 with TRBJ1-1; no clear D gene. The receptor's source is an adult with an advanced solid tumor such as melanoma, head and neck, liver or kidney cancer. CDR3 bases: TGTGCCAGCTCACCAGGGGTGGGGACTGAAGCTTTCTTT. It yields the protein CASSPGVGTEAFF.